This TCR beta chain was sequenced during a study of resident and recirculating memory T cells in vitiligo. Study context: The samples were homogenized without cell sorting before genomic DNA extraction.

No vitiligo treatment was given during the prior three months. Some clones are missing from TCRdb's copy, which holds only in-frame ones; the method was immunoSEQ multiplex PCR. Of tens of thousands of clones listed, just over 90% were seen once; the top ten hold 4.9%. The CDR3 has 14 amino acids. V was cut by 2 bases and J by 4 bases, with 11 bases left in between. Germline V gives CDR1 SGHVS, CDR2 FQNEAQ. The sequence derives from a male donor with vitiligo. Sequencing was performed on blood. The V call is TRBV7-8, the J call TRBJ1-2, with D possibly TRBD1 on 5 matching bases. CDR3 residues: CASSLQGVSYGYTF. The DNA for the CDR3 is TGTGCCAGCAGCTTACAGGGCGTTAGCTATGGCTACACCTTC.